The 2 T cell receptor beta chains below were found in one sample sequenced in a study of T cell responses to AZD1222 COVID-19 vaccine. Produced via immunoSEQ multiplex PCR; TCRdb's table is partial and in-frame only. This sample carries some 200,000 clones, 85% to 95% of them seen once, and the ten largest clones take 8.5% to 12%. The specimen was peripheral blood, collected on day 0 of AZD1222 vaccination. Receptors were obtained from an adult in good health.

CDR3 sequence (DNA): TGTGCCAGCAGTGGTTGGGGAGCGGAAGGGACCGGGGAGCTGTTTTTT. Translating it yields CASSGWGAEGTGELFF. This chain connects TRBV11-3 to TRBJ2-2, with D maybe TRBD2 (5 bases). Germline V gene lookup returns CDR1 SGHNT and CDR2 YENEEA. The CDR3 consists of 16 residues. Trimming pared 6 bases from V and 5 bases from J, leaving 19 bases between.

This chain connects TRBV19 to TRBJ1-5; D remains ambiguous. This CDR3 has 11 amino acids. CDR1 is LNHDA, CDR2 SQIVND, per germline (reference sequence). V lost 7 bases and J lost 5, with 6 bases in between. The CDR3 loop is CASKGDQPQHF. In DNA, the CDR3 is TGTGCCAGTAAGGGTGATCAGCCCCAGCATTTT.